This T cell receptor (beta chain) was recovered during a study of T cells after yellow fever vaccination. TCRdb processed the 5' RACE reads anew with MiXCR; each CDR3 protein has one entry. This table has about 69,000 distinct CDR3 sequences, around 6.2% appearing once. Germline values: CDR1 SGHNT, CDR2 YYREEE (reference sequence). The CDR3 has 14 residues. With 0 bases removed from V and 2 bases from J, the gap between germline ends came to 7 bases. This clonotype occurred many times. Here the sequenced sample was CD4+ T cells sorted from PBMCs, taken around 15 days after the first yellow fever vaccination. The receptor was derived from a man aged 18 to 29 who received the YFV17D yellow fever vaccine. This chain connects TRBV5-4 to TRBJ2-3; the D gene is possibly TRBD1 (5 bases). CDR3 amino acids: CASSLDRFTDTQYF. CDR3 DNA: TGTGCCAGCAGCTTGGACAGGTTCACAGATACGCAGTATTTT.